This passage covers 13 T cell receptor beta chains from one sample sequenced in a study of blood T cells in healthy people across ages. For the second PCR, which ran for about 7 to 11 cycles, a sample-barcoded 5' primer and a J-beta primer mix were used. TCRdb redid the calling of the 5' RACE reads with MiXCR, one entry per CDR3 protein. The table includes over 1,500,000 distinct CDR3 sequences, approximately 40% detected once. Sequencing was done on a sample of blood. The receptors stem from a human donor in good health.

The CDR3 region is CSARGGGSSYNEQFF. CDR3 coding DNA: TGCAGTGCTAGAGGAGGGGGGAGCTCCTACAATGAGCAGTTCTTC. The chain employs TRBV20-1 and TRBJ2-1; D tentatively reads TRBD1 or TRBD2 (6 bases each). V dropped 1 base and J dropped 0 bases, with 10 bases sitting between them. Germline values: CDR1 DFQATT, CDR2 SNEGSKA (reference sequence). This CDR3 has 15 amino acids.

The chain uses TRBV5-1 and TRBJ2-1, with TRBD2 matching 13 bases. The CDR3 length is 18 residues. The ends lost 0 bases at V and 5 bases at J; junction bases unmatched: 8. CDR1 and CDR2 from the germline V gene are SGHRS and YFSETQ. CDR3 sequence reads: CASSLDPTTSGRHNEQFF. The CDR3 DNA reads TGCGCCAGCAGCTTGGACCCCACGACTAGCGGGAGGCACAATGAGCAGTTCTTC.

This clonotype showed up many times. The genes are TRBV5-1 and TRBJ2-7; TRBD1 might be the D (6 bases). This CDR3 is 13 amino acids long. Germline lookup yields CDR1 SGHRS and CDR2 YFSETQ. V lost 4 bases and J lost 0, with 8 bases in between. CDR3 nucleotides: TGCGCCAGCAGCCGGGACAACTCCTACGAGCAGTACTTC. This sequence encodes CASSRDNSYEQYF.

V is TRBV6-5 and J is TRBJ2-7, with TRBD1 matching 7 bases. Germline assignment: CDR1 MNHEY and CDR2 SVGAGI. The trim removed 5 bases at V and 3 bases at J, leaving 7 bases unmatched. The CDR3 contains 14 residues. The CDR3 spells CASSNEGAFYEQYF. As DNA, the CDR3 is TGTGCCAGCAGTAATGAGGGGGCTTTCTACGAGCAGTACTTC.

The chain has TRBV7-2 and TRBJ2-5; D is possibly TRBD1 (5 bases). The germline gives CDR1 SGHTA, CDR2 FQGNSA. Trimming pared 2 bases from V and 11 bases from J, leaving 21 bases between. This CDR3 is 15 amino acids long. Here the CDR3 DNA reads TGTGCCAGCAGCTTATTCGCGACAGACACCTACAAGCAGTACTTC. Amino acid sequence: CASSLFATDTYKQYF.

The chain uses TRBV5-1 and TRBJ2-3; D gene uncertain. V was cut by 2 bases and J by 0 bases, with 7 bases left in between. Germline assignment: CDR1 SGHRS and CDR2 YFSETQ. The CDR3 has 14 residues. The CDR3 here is CASSFVDSTDTQYF. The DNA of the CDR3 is TGCGCCAGCAGCTTTGTTGATAGCACAGATACGCAGTATTTT.

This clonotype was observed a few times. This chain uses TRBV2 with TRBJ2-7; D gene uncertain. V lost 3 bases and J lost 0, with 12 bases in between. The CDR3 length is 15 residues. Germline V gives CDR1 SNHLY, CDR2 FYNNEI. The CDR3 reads CASSDYGRNSYEQYF. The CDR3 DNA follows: TGTGCCAGCAGTGATTACGGCAGGAACTCCTACGAGCAGTACTTC. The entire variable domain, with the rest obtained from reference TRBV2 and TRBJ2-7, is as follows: EPEVTQTPSHQVTQMGQEVILRCVPISNHLYFYWYRQILGQKVEFLVSFYNNEISEKSEIFDDQFSVERPDGSNFTLKIRSTKLEDSAMYFCASSDYGRNSYEQYFGPGTRLTVT.

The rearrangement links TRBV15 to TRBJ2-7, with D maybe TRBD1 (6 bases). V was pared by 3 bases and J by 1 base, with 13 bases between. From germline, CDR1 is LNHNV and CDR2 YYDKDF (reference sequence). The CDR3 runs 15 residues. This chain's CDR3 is CATSRGRDTSYEQYF. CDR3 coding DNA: TGTGCCACCAGCAGGGGCCGGGACACTTCCTACGAGCAGTACTTC.

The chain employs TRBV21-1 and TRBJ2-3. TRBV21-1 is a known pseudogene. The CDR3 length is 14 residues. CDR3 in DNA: TGTGCCAGCACAACAAGCATAGGGTGGGATACGCAGTATTTT. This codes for CASTTSIGWDTQYF.

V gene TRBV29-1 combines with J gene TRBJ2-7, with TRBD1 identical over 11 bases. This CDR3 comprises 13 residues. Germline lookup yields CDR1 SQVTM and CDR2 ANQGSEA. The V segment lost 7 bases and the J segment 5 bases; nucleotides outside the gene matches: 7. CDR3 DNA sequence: TGCAGCGCTCGGACAGGGGGCTTCAACGAGCAGTACTTC. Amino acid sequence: CSARTGGFNEQYF.

In nucleotides, the CDR3 is TGTGCCAGCAGCCAAAAAGTCACTGAAGCTTTCTTT. Translated, it gives CASSQKVTEAFF. V and J are TRBV7-9 and TRBJ1-1; D is unresolved. The germline V gene has CDR1 SEHNR and CDR2 FQNEAQ (reference sequence). The CDR3 is 12 residues long. V was clipped by 5 bases and J by 4 bases, with 8 bases between them.

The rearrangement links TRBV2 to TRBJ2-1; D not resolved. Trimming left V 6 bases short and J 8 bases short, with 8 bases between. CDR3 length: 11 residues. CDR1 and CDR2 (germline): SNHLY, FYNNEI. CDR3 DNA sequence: TGTGCCAGCAGAACGAAGGATGAGCAGTTCTTC. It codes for CASRTKDEQFF.

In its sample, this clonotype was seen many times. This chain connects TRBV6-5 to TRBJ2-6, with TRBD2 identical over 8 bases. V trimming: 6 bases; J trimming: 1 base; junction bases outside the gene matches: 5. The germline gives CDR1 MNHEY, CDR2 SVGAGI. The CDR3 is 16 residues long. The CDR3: CASSPGGRSGANVLTF. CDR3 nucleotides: TGTGCCAGCAGCCCGGGCGGGAGGTCTGGGGCCAACGTCCTGACTTTC.